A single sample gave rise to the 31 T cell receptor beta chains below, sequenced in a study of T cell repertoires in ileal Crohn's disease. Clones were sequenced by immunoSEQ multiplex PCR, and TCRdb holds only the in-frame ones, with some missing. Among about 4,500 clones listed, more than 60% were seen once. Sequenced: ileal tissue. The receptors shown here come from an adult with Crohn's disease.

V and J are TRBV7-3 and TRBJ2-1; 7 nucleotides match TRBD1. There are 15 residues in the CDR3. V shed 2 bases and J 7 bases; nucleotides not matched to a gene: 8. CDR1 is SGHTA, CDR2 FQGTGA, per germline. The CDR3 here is CASSLLGGRRNEQFF. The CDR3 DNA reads TGTGCCAGCAGCTTATTAGGGGGCAGGAGGAATGAGCAGTTCTTC.

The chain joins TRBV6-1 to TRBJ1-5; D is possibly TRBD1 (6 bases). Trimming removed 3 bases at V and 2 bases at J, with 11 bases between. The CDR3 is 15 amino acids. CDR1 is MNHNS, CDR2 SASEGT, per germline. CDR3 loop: CASSETGFGNQPQHF. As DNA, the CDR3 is TGTGCCAGCAGTGAGACAGGATTCGGCAATCAGCCCCAGCATTTT.

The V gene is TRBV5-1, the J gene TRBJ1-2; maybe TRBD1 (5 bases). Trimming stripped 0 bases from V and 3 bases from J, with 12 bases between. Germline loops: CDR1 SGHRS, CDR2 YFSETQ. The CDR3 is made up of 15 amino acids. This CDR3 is CASSLGGREDYGYTF. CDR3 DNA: TGCGCCAGCAGCTTGGGGGGCAGGGAGGACTATGGCTACACCTTC.

CDR3 sequence: CASSQSGTSQETQYF. The CDR3 nucleotides read TGCGCCAGCAGCCAATCTGGAACTAGCCAAGAGACCCAGTACTTC. The chain combines TRBV4-3 with TRBJ2-5, with D possibly being TRBD2 (5 bases). V was cut by 2 bases and J by 1 base, with 11 bases left in between. CDR3 length equals 15 residues. Germline loops: CDR1 LGHNA, CDR2 YSLEER.

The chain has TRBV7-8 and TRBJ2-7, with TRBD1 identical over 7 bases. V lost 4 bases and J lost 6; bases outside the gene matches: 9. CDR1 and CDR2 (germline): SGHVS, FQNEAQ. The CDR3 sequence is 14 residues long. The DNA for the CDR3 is TGTGCCAGCAGCTCCGGGACAGAGGGGGTCGAGCAGTACTTC. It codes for CASSSGTEGVEQYF.

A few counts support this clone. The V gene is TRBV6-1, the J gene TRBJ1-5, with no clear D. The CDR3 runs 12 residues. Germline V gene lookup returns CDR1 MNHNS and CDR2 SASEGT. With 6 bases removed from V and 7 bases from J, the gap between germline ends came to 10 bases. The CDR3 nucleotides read TGTGCCAGCAGCGGAGCGGCGCAGCCCCAGCATTTT. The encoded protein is CASSGAAQPQHF.

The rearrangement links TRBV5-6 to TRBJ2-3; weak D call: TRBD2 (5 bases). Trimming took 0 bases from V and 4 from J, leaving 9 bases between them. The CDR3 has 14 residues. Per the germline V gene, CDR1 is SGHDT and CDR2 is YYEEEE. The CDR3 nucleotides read TGTGCCAGCAGCTTGGAACGGGGAGCAGATACGCAGTATTTT. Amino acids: CASSLERGADTQYF.

CDR3 sequence reads: CASSSDRGLRYEQYF. Here the CDR3 DNA reads TGTGCCAGCAGCTCGGACAGGGGGCTCCGATACGAGCAGTACTTC. The chain carries TRBV7-9 and TRBJ2-7; 11 bases map to TRBD1. The CDR3 loop spans 15 amino acids. Germline lookup yields CDR1 SEHNR and CDR2 FQNEAQ (reference sequence). The junction had 6 bases not matched to a gene; V was cut back by 4 bases and J by 4 bases.

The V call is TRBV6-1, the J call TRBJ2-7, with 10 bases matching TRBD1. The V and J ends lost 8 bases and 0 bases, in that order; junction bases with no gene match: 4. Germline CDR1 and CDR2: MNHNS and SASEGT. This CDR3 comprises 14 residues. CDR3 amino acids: CASYRTGGSYEQYF. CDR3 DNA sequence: TGTGCCAGCTATAGGACAGGGGGCTCCTACGAGCAGTACTTC.

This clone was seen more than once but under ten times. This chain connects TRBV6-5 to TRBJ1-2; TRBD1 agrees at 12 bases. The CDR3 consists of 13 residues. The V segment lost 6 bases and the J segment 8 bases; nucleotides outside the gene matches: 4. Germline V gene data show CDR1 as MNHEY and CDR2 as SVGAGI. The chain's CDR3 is CASSTGQGAGYTF. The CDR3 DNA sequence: TGTGCCAGCAGCACGGGACAGGGGGCGGGCTACACCTTC.

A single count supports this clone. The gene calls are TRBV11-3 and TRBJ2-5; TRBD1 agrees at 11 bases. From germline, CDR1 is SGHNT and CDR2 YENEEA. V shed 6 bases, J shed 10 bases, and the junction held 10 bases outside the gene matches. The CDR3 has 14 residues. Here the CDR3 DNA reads TGTGCCAGCAGTCCCTCCGGGACAGGGGGAGACCAGTACTTC. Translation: CASSPSGTGGDQYF.

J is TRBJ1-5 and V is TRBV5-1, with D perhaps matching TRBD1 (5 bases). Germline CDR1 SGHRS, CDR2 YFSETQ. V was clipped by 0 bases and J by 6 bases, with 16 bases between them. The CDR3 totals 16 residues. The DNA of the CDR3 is TGCGCCAGCAGCTTGGCCCCGGGACTGGGTATTCAGCCCCAGCATTTT. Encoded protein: CASSLAPGLGIQPQHF.

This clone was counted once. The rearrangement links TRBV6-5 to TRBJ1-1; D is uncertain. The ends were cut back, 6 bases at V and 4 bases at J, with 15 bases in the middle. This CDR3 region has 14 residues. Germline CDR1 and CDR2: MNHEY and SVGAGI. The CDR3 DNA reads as TGTGCCAGCAGGGGAACGGGGAAGGTCACTGAAGCTTTCTTT. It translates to CASRGTGKVTEAFF.

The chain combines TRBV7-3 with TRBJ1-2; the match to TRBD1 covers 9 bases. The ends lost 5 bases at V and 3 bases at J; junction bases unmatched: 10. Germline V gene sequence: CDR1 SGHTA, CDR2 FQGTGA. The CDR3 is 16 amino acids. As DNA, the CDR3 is TGTGCCAGCAGCCAACTTCCCGGGACAGGGTACTATGGCTACACCTTC. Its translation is CASSQLPGTGYYGYTF.

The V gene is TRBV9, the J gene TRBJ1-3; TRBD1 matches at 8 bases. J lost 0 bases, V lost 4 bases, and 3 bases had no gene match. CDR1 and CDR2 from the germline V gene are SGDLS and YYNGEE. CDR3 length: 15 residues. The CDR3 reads CASSITGGSGNTIYF. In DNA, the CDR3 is TGTGCCAGCAGCATTACAGGGGGCTCTGGAAACACCATATATTTT.

The CDR3 sequence: CASSATGDRGWGGYTF. CDR3 in DNA: TGTGCCAGCAGCGCTACGGGGGACAGGGGGTGGGGTGGCTACACCTTC. The genes are TRBV7-9 and TRBJ1-2; 11 nucleotides align to TRBD1. The germline CDR1 and CDR2 sequences are SEHNR and FQNEAQ (reference sequence). The V segment lost 5 bases and the J segment 7 bases; nucleotides outside the gene matches: 12. The CDR3 contains 16 residues.

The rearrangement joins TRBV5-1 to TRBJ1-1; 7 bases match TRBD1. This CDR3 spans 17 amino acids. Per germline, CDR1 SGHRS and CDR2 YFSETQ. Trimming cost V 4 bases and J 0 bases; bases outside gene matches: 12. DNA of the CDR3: TGCGCCAGCAGCCGTACCCAGGGGGACGTTGTGAACACTGAAGCTTTCTTT. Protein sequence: CASSRTQGDVVNTEAFF.

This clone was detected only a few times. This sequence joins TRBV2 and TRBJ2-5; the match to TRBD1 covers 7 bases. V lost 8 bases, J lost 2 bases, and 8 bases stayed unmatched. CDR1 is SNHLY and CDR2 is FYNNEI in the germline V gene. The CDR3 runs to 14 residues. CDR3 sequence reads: CASQLPGQQETQYF. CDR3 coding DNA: TGTGCCAGCCAACTACCGGGACAGCAAGAGACCCAGTACTTC.

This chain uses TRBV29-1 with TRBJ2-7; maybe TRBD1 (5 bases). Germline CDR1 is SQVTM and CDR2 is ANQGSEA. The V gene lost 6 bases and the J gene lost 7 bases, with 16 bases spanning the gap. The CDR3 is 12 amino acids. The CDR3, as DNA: TGCAGCGTAAAAGGGGCCTCCTGGGAGCAGTACTTC. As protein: CSVKGASWEQYF.

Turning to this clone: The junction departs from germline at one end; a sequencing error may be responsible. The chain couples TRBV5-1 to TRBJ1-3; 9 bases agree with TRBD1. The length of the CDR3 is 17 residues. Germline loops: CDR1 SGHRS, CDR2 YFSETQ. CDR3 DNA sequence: TGCACCAGCAGCCCCGGACAGGGGACTGTTAGTGGAAACACCATATATTTT. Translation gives CTSSPGQGTVSGNTIYF.

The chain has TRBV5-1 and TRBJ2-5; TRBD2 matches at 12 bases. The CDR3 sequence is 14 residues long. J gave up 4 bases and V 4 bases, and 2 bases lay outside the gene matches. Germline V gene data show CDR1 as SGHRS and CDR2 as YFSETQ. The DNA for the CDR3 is TGCGCCAGCAGCACGGGACTAGCGGGAGAGACCCAGTACTTC. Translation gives CASSTGLAGETQYF. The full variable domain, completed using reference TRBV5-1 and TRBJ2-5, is KAGVTQTPRYLIKTRGQQVTLSCSPISGHRSVSWYQQTPGQGLQFLFEYFSETQRNKGNFPGRFSGRQFSNSRSEMNVSTLELGDSALYLCASSTGLAGETQYFGPGTRLLVL.

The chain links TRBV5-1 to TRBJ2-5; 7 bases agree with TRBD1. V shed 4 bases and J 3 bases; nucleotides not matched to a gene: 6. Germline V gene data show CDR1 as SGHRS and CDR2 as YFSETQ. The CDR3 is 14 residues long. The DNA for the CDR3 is TGCGCCAGCAGCGCCATACAGGGGAAAGAGACCCAGTACTTC. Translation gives CASSAIQGKETQYF. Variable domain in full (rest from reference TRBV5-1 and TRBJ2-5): KAGVTQTPRYLIKTRGQQVTLSCSPISGHRSVSWYQQTPGQGLQFLFEYFSETQRNKGNFPGRFSGRQFSNSRSEMNVSTLELGDSALYLCASSAIQGKETQYFGPGTRLLVL.

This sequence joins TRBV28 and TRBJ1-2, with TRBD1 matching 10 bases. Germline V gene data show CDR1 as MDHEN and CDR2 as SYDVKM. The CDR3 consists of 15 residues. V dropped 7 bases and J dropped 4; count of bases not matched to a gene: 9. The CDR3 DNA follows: TGTGCCAGCAATCAACAGGGGACAGGGGCCTATGGCTACACCTTC. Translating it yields CASNQQGTGAYGYTF.

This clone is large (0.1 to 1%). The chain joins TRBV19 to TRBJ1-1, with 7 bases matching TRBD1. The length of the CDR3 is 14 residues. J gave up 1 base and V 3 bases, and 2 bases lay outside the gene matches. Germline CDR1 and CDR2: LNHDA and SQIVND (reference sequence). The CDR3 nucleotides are TGTGCCAGTAGTATCGGACAGGCGAACACTGAAGCTTTCTTT. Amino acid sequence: CASSIGQANTEAFF.

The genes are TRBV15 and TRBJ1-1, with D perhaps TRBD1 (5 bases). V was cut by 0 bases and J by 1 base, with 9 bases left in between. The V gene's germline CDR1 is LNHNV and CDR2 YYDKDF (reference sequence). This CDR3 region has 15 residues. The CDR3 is CATSRDQGTNTEAFF. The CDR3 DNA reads TGTGCCACCAGCAGAGATCAGGGAACGAACACTGAAGCTTTCTTT.

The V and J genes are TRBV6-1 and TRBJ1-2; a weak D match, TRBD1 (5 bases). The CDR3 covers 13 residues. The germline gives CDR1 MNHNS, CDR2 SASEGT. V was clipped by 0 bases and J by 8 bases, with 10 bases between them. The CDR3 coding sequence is TGTGCCAGCAGTGAAGCAGGGGATGACGGCTACACCTTC. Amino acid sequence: CASSEAGDDGYTF.

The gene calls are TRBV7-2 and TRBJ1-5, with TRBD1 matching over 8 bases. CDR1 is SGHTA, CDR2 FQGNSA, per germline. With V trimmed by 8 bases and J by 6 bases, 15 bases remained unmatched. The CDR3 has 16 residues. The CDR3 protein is CASRYKTGDSFQPQHF. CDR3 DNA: TGTGCCAGCCGATACAAGACAGGGGATAGTTTTCAGCCCCAGCATTTT.

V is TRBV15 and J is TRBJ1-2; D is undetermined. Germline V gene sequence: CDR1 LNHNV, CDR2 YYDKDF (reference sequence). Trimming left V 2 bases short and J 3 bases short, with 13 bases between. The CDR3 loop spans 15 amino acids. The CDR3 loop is CATSRTPGLDYGYTF. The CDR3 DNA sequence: TGTGCCACCAGCAGAACCCCAGGTTTGGACTATGGCTACACCTTC.

CDR3 nucleotide sequence: TGTGCCAGCTCACTCGCGACTGATGCCTCCTACGAGCAGTACTTC. It encodes CASSLATDASYEQYF. The rearrangement links TRBV18 to TRBJ2-7; no definite D call. The germline CDR1 and CDR2 sequences are KGHSH and LQKENI. V gave up 4 bases and J gave up 0 bases, with 13 bases separating them. This CDR3 is built from 15 residues. The variable domain in full, with the rest retrieved from reference TRBV18 and TRBJ2-7, is NAGVMQNPRHLVRRRGQEARLRCSPMKGHSHVYWYRQLPEEGLKFMVYLQKENIIDESGMPKERFSAEFPKEGPSILRIQQVVRGDSAAYFCASSLATDASYEQYFGPGTRLTVT.

The CDR3 DNA is TGTGCCAGCAGCTTGGACAGGGCCCATTCACCCCTCCACTTT. Translating gives CASSLDRAHSPLHF. V gene TRBV7-9 combines with J gene TRBJ1-6; 8 bases match TRBD1. The V segment lost 3 bases and the J segment 8 bases; nucleotides outside the gene matches: 3. The germline CDR1 and CDR2 sequences are SEHNR and FQNEAQ (reference sequence). The CDR3 is 14 residues long.

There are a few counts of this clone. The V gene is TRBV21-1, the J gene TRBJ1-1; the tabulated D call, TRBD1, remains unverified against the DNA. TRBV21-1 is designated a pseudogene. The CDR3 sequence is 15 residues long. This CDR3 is CASSKGPDRNTEAFF. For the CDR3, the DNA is TGTGCCAGCAGCAAAGGTCCGGACAGGAACACTGAAGCTTTCTTT.